This T cell receptor (beta chain) comes out of a study of shared clonotypes between healthy human individuals. Study at large: Donor composition was a couple of women and three men, aged 18 to 49. Study findings and constraints: It was the non-shared clonotypes that had lower generation probabilities than clonotypes shared by all four donors. The diversity represented, both genetic and in exposure history, was limited by few donors.

An assay was performed, and its level was deep. TCRdb keeps only in-frame clones here, not all; method: immunoSEQ multiplex PCR. The profile shows about 2 million clones, approximately 95% of them singletons. The V segment lost 2 bases and the J segment 3 bases; nucleotides outside the gene matches: 3. This CDR3 region has 15 residues. Per the germline V gene, CDR1 is SQVTM and CDR2 is ANQGSEA. The naive CD8 fraction comprised CD45RO-negative cells positively selected for CCR7 and excluded terminally differentiated effector memory CD45RA+ cells. Concerning this clone: Its target is not known.

The rearrangement joins TRBV29-1 to TRBJ2-1, with 11 bases matching TRBD2. The sample was naive CD8+ T cells sorted from blood. This sequence originates from a man younger than 30 in good health. The CDR3 spells CSVEFLAGGYNEQFF. CDR3 DNA: TGCAGCGTTGAATTCCTAGCGGGAGGCTACAATGAGCAGTTCTTC.